This TCR beta chain comes out of a study of T cell changes during pregnancy in multiple sclerosis. Assay: immunoSEQ multiplex PCR; the TCRdb copy retains only in-frame clones and omits some. The sample carries roughly 38,000 clones, under 95% recorded once. The CDR3 length is 14 residues. Trimming cost V 8 bases and J 4 bases; bases outside gene matches: 6. From germline, CDR1 is SGHNT and CDR2 YENEEA. This TCR was sampled from a female donor in good health, enrolled as a control in a pregnancy study. The gene calls are TRBV11-3 and TRBJ2-1; 9 bases match TRBD2. Sequenced here: CD4+ T cells from peripheral blood mononuclear cells, sampled in the second trimester of pregnancy. CDR3 DNA: TGTGCCAGCTCAAGCGGGGGGACATACAATGAGCAGTTCTTC. Its translation is CASSSGGTYNEQFF.